These T cell receptor beta chains were read from a single sample in a study of blood T cell repertoires in COVID-19. This table comes from immunoSEQ multiplex PCR, and its TCRdb copy is limited to in-frame clones, with some not included. This repertoire shows around 280,000 clones, 75% to 90% found once; its top ten account for around 2.1%. The sample consisted of peripheral blood. All receptors come from a woman between 25 and 40 years old who had recovered from COVID-19. Both conserved end residues are part of each CDR3. The D gene is left open where the match is weak. A clone size is listed for some rows: how often the clone was seen (once, few, many), or a class if it is expanded.

v_call,d_call,clone_size,j_call,cdr3_nt,cdr3_aa
TRBV28,-,-,TRBJ2-7,TGTGCCAGCAGTTCCGTCGACAGGACCCTCCACGAGCAGTACTTC,CASSSVDRTLHEQYF
TRBV7-9,TRBD1,once,TRBJ1-1,TGTGCCAGCAGCTTGGGGACAGGGTCGCCCCGGAACACTGAAGCTTTCTTT,CASSLGTGSPRNTEAFF
TRBV6-5,TRBD1,-,TRBJ2-7,TGTGCCAGCAGGCGAACCCGGGACAGCTCCTACGAGCAGTACTTC,CASRRTRDSSYEQYF
TRBV29-1,-,-,TRBJ2-1,TGCAGCGTTGATAATCCCCAGATATACAATGAGCAGTTCTTC,CSVDNPQIYNEQFF
TRBV29-1,-,-,TRBJ2-5,TGCAGCGGAAGACAGGCACAAGAGACCCAGTACTTC,CSGRQAQETQYF
TRBV6-2/TRBV6-3,-,-,TRBJ2-4,TGTGCCAGCAGTCTGCCCGGAGGGCTAGCCAAAAACATTCAGTACTTC,CASSLPGGLAKNIQYF
TRBV7-2,-,-,TRBJ2-7,TGTGCCAGCAGCTTTTTTGGACGGGGCGAGCAGTACTTC,CASSFFGRGEQYF
TRBV3-1/TRBV3-2,TRBD1,-,TRBJ1-2,TGTGCCAGCAGCCAAGAGACAGGGGCTTATGGCTACACCTTC,CASSQETGAYGYTF
TRBV27,TRBD1,-,TRBJ2-7,TGTGCCAGCAAATACTCAGCAGGGGGCCACCTCTACGAGCAGTACTTC,CASKYSAGGHLYEQYF
TRBV6-8,-,-,TRBJ1-6,TGTGCCAGCAGCCCCCCATGCTTGCGTTCACCCCTCCACTTT,CASSPPCLRSPLHF
TRBV6-5,TRBD1,few,TRBJ1-2,TGTGCCAGCAGAGGACAGGGATCACCTGGCTACACCTTC,CASRGQGSPGYTF
TRBV5-1,-,-,TRBJ2-7,TGCGCCAGCAGCTTGGCACAGGGTAGGTTTCCCCCCCGCGAGCAGTACTTC,CASSLAQGRFPPREQYF
TRBV7-9,-,-,TRBJ2-5,TGTGCCAGCAGCTTGGCATACCAAGAGACCCAGTACTTC,CASSLAYQETQYF
TRBV19,TRBD1,-,TRBJ1-6,TGTGCCAGTAGTACCCGGACAGGGGGCTATAATTCACCCCTCCACTTT,CASSTRTGGYNSPLHF
TRBV28,-,few,TRBJ2-4,TGTGCCAGCGTGGAGGGAGGTCAAAACATTCAGTACTTC,CASVEGGQNIQYF
TRBV7-9,-,-,TRBJ1-2,TGTGCCAGCAGCCGACCCGGGCAGGGCGATATGAGTTACACCTTC,CASSRPGQGDMSYTF
TRBV6-6,-,once,TRBJ1-1,TGTGCCAGCAGCGTGGACAGAGCTGAAGCTTTCTTT,CASSVDRAEAFF
TRBV2,-,-,TRBJ1-6,TGTGCCAGCAGTCAAAAGACAGGAAGTTTCTATAATTCACCCCTCCACTTT,CASSQKTGSFYNSPLHF